This TCR beta chain was profiled in a study of Ad26.COV2.S vaccination and SARS-CoV-2 variants. Points on this clone: Antigen unknown.

V trimming: 3 bases; J trimming: 0 bases; junction bases outside the gene matches: 6. Germline CDR1 reads KGHSH; CDR2 reads LQKENI. CDR3 size: 17 residues. Profiled with immunoSEQ multiplex PCR; TCRdb holds only in-frame clones, not every one. Here the sample spans about 350,000 clones, about 91% being singletons. The study, taken as a whole, reports: Spike-specific responses of CD8+ and CD4+ T cells were reported to display substantial breadth after vaccination. TCR breadth and depth estimates may have understated total T cell responses. Vaccinees showed greater spike-specific TCR breadth than placebo recipients. Across vaccine and placebo recipients, the breadth of non-spike TCRs was similar.

The chain has TRBV18 and TRBJ1-3; 9 bases match TRBD1. This clonotype was obtained from a human donor who had recovered from COVID-19. This sample comprised peripheral blood, obtained after recovery from COVID-19. Here the CDR3 reads CASSPLTGGSSGNTIYF. The CDR3 DNA reads TGTGCCAGCTCACCCTTGACAGGGGGGAGCTCTGGAAACACCATATATTTT.